One and the same sample provided the 21 T cell receptor beta chains below, sequenced in a study of blood T cell dynamics during melanoma immunotherapy. As to time point: pre-treatment baseline. Assay used: immunoSEQ multiplex PCR; TCRdb lists only in-frame clones, some missing. The sample has roughly 10,000 clones; 86% are singletons. The sample consisted of blood, taken from a patient treated with checkpoint blockade. The source of these receptors is a human donor with melanoma.

On this clone itself: This specimen includes other DNA sequences encoding the same CDR3. V and J are TRBV5-6 and TRBJ2-7, with no clear D. The CDR3 loop spans 11 amino acids. CDR1 is SGHDT, CDR2 YYEEEE, per germline. The germline V and J ends were trimmed by 2 bases and 4 bases, with 4 bases remaining between them. The CDR3 sequence is CASSFGYEQYF. The CDR3 coding sequence is TGTGCCAGCAGCTTCGGATACGAGCAGTACTTC. The whole variable domain, remainder taken from reference TRBV5-6 and TRBJ2-7, is DAGVTQSPTHLIKTRGQQVTLRCSPKSGHDTVSWYQQALGQGPQFIFQYYEEEERQRGNFPDRFSGHQFPNYSSELNVNALLLGDSALYLCASSFGYEQYFGPGTRLTVT.

Worth noting for this clone: Relative to the germline gene, one junction end is altered; a read error may explain this. This chain uses TRBV7-7 with TRBJ1-5; 8 nucleotides line up with TRBD1. Germline V gene data show CDR1 as SSHAT and CDR2 as FNYEAQ (reference sequence). There are 13 residues in the CDR3. The CDR3 coding sequence is TGTGCTAGCAGCACAGACAGGGGCCAGCCCCAGCATTTT. This sequence encodes CASSTDRGQPQHF.

The chain combines TRBV14 with TRBJ1-6; possibly TRBD1 for D (6 bases). Germline V gene lookup returns CDR1 SGHDN and CDR2 FVKESK. The CDR3 spans 19 residues. The V and J ends lost 0 bases and 7 bases respectively, with 22 bases between them. The CDR3 here is CASSQDNVFRDTVNSPLHF. For the CDR3, the DNA is TGTGCCAGCAGCCAAGATAACGTGTTCCGGGACACCGTAAATTCACCCCTCCACTTT.

The rearrangement links TRBV10-1 to TRBJ2-7; 7 bases agree with TRBD1. This CDR3 spans 15 amino acids. Per the germline V gene, CDR1 is WNHNN and CDR2 is SYGVQD (reference sequence). V dropped 2 bases and J dropped 2; count of bases not matched to a gene: 6. CDR3 sequence: CASSEKQGTPYEQYF. CDR3 DNA sequence: TGCGCCAGCAGTGAGAAACAGGGGACACCCTACGAGCAGTACTTC.

This chain connects TRBV6-5 to TRBJ2-1; D unclear. CDR1 and CDR2 (germline): MNHEY, SVGAGI. This CDR3 contains 13 residues. V was pared by 5 bases and J by 4 bases, with 9 bases between. The CDR3 DNA is TGTGCCAGCAGTGCAAATATATACAATGAGCAGTTCTTC. Translated: CASSANIYNEQFF.

As concerns this clone: The same CDR3 is also encoded by other DNA sequences in this sample. The rearrangement joins TRBV19 to TRBJ1-5, with unresolved D. Germline-derived CDR1 and CDR2 are LNHDA and SQIVND (reference sequence). Trimming stripped 7 bases from V and 2 bases from J, with 21 bases between. CDR3 length: 17 residues. For the CDR3, the DNA is TGTGCCAGTACCCGGGAAATAAACTTAGCGGGCAATCAGCCCCAGCATTTT. Translated: CASTREINLAGNQPQHF.

The chain carries TRBV6-1 and TRBJ1-6; no clear D. The V end lost 3 bases, the J end lost 0 bases, and 15 bases lay between the germline ends. The CDR3 runs 18 residues. CDR1 is MNHNS and CDR2 is SASEGT in the germline V gene. This CDR3 reads CASSDDNLPPSYNSPLHF. CDR3 nucleotide sequence: TGTGCCAGCAGTGACGACAACCTTCCCCCCTCCTATAATTCACCCCTCCACTTT.

V gene TRBV5-4 combines with J gene TRBJ2-2, with 7 bases aligning to TRBD1. V dropped 3 bases and J dropped 2; count of bases not matched to a gene: 4. The CDR3 has 15 amino acids. In germline, CDR1 is SGHNT, CDR2 YYREEE (reference sequence). The CDR3: CASSSGQHNTGELFF. CDR3 DNA: TGTGCCAGCAGCTCGGGACAGCATAACACCGGGGAGCTGTTTTTT. Filled out from reference TRBV5-4 and TRBJ2-2, the complete variable domain reads ETGVTQSPTHLIKTRGQQVTLRCSSQSGHNTVSWYQQALGQGPQFIFQYYREEENGRGNFPPRFSGLQFPNYSSELNVNALELDDSALYLCASSSGQHNTGELFFGEGSRLTVL.

This clone appeared once. The chain joins TRBV29-1 to TRBJ2-5, with a possible D match to TRBD2 (7 bases). V was clipped by 6 bases and J by 5 bases, with 16 bases between them. This CDR3 spans 13 amino acids. Per the germline V gene, CDR1 is SQVTM and CDR2 is ANQGSEA. The CDR3 loop is CSVKRGGGETQYF. CDR3 nucleotide sequence: TGCAGCGTCAAGAGGGGGGGCGGGGAGACCCAGTACTTC.

The rearrangement joins TRBV6-1 to TRBJ1-5, with D unclear. V lost 1 base to trimming and J lost 4 bases, with 11 bases between them. Germline V gene data show CDR1 as MNHNS and CDR2 as SASEGT. The CDR3 totals 15 residues. CDR3 in amino acids: CASSEGDTVNQPQHF. CDR3 bases: TGTGCCAGCAGTGAAGGTGACACGGTGAATCAGCCCCAGCATTTT.

The chain has TRBV28 and TRBJ2-2; D could derive from TRBD1 or TRBD2 (5 bases each). Trimming pared 4 bases from V and 6 bases from J, leaving 15 bases between. This CDR3 spans 15 amino acids. Germline values: CDR1 MDHEN, CDR2 SYDVKM. The DNA for the CDR3 is TGTGCCAGCAGTTCCGGGGCCGCAGGAGCCGGGGAGCTGTTTTTT. This translates into CASSSGAAGAGELFF.

The chain links TRBV6-1 to TRBJ2-7; D remains unclear. Germline CDR1 MNHNS, CDR2 SASEGT. This CDR3 comprises 13 residues. Trimming pared 11 bases from V and 4 bases from J, leaving 18 bases between. In DNA, the CDR3 is TGTGCCGGACCTTCACCTGGGGATTACGAGCAGTACTTC. Its protein product is CAGPSPGDYEQYF.

The chain links TRBV6-1 to TRBJ1-2; D is uncertain. The CDR3 totals 11 residues. CDR1 and CDR2 from the germline V gene are MNHNS and SASEGT. V shed 0 bases and J shed 8 bases, with 4 bases lying between them. CDR3 bases: TGTGCCAGCAGTGAAGCGTGGGGCTACACCTTC. It yields the protein CASSEAWGYTF.

The V and J genes are TRBV4-1 and TRBJ1-5; a weak D match, TRBD1 (6 bases). Germline V gene data show CDR1 as MGHRA and CDR2 as YSYEKL. Trimming removed 0 bases at V and 3 bases at J, with 12 bases between. This CDR3 has 16 residues. CDR3 loop: CASSQDSDSPNQPQHF. The CDR3 DNA reads as TGCGCCAGCAGCCAAGATTCGGACAGTCCCAATCAGCCCCAGCATTTT.

The V call is TRBV11-3, the J call TRBJ1-1, with D unresolved. V shed 2 bases and J shed 2 bases, with 6 bases lying between them. The CDR3 extends over 13 amino acids. The V gene's germline CDR1 is SGHNT and CDR2 YENEEA. CDR3 in amino acids: CASSLFVNTEAFF. The CDR3 bases are TGTGCCAGCAGCTTATTCGTTAACACTGAAGCTTTCTTT.

This clone was counted once. The chain employs TRBV6-5 and TRBJ2-4; D may be TRBD2 (7 bases). Germline V gene data show CDR1 as MNHEY and CDR2 as SVGAGI. The CDR3 totals 13 residues. With 2 bases removed from V and 9 bases from J, the gap between germline ends came to 11 bases. The CDR3 DNA is TGTGCCAGCAGTTACGGGGGGGCGAGCATTCAGTACTTC. Protein sequence: CASSYGGASIQYF.

This clone appeared once. The V call is TRBV6-5, the J call TRBJ1-1; D not certain. CDR1 is MNHEY, CDR2 SVGAGI, per germline. V was cut by 5 bases and J by 2 bases, with 12 bases left in between. This CDR3 comprises 14 residues. This chain's CDR3 is CASSHWTENTEAFF. CDR3 nucleotide sequence: TGTGCCAGCAGTCACTGGACGGAAAACACTGAAGCTTTCTTT.

This clone is a singleton in its sample. The rearrangement uses TRBV6-6 and TRBJ1-1; TRBD1 might be the D (5 bases). The CDR3 has 15 amino acids. Germline V lookup: CDR1 MNHNY, CDR2 SVGAGI (reference sequence). The ends were cut back, 7 bases at V and 0 bases at J, with 15 bases in the middle. This CDR3 is CASIPSGGMNTEAFF. In DNA, the CDR3 is TGTGCCAGCATCCCCTCGGGGGGTATGAACACTGAAGCTTTCTTT.

The genes are TRBV10-2 and TRBJ1-1; possibly TRBD1 for D (5 bases). The CDR3 contains 13 residues. CDR1 is WSHSY, CDR2 SAAADI, per germline. Trimming removed 3 bases from V and 1 base from J, with 6 bases in between. The CDR3 DNA sequence: TGCGCCAGCAGTGACCAGGGGAACACTGAAGCTTTCTTT. Translating gives CASSDQGNTEAFF.

V usage is TRBV5-6 and J usage is TRBJ2-7; 9 positions match TRBD1. Germline V gives CDR1 SGHDT, CDR2 YYEEEE. The CDR3 runs 14 residues. The junction had 8 bases not matched to a gene; V was cut back by 5 bases and J by 5 bases. The CDR3 region is CASSSTGGRNEQYF. The CDR3 DNA sequence: TGTGCCAGCAGTTCCACAGGGGGCCGTAACGAGCAGTACTTC.

In its sample, this clone was seen once. The genes are TRBV28 and TRBJ2-2; TRBD2 aligns across 8 bases. The length of the CDR3 is 15 residues. V gave up 6 bases and J gave up 7 bases; unmatched junction bases: 10. CDR1 is MDHEN and CDR2 is SYDVKM in the germline V gene. The CDR3 coding sequence is TGTGCCAGCAGCCCGAGCGGGAGTAATCACGGGGAGCTGTTTTTT. It encodes CASSPSGSNHGELFF. Complete variable domain (other parts from reference TRBV28 and TRBJ2-2): DVKVTQSSRYLVKRTGEKVFLECVQDMDHENMFWYRQDPGLGLRLIYFSYDVKMKEKGDIPEGYSVSREKKERFSLILESASTNQTSMYLCASSPSGSNHGELFFGEGSRLTVL.